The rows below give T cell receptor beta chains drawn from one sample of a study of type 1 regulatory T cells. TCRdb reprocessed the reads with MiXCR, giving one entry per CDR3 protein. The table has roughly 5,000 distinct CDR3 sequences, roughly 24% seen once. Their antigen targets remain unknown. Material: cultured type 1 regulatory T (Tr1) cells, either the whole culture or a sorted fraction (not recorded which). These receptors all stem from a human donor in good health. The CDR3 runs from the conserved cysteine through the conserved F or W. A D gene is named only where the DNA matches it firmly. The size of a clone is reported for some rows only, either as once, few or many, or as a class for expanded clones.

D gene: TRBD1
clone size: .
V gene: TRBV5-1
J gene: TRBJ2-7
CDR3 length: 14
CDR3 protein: CASSSSGGPYEQYF
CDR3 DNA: TGCGCCAGCAGCTCATCAGGGGGTCCCTACGAGCAGTACTTC

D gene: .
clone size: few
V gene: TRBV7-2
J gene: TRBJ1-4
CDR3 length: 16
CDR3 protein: CASSPGTGVTNEKLFF
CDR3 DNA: TGTGCCAGCAGCCCCGGGACCGGGGTCACTAATGAAAAACTGTTTTTT

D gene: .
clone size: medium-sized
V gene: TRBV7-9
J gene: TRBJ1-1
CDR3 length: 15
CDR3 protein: CASSLDGTSNTEAFF
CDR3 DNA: TGTGCCAGCAGCTTAGACGGGACATCGAACACTGAAGCTTTCTTT

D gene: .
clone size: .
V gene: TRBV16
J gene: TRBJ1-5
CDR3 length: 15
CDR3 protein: CASSQSGTAQQPQHF
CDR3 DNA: TGTGCCAGCAGCCAATCGGGGACCGCCCAACAGCCCCAGCATTTT

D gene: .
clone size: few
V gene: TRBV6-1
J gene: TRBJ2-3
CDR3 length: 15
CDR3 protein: CASSEEAALSDTQYF
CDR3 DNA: TGTGCCAGCAGTGAAGAGGCAGCTTTATCAGATACGCAGTATTTT

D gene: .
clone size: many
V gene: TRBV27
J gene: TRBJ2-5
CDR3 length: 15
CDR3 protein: CASSLGPRSRETQYF
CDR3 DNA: TGTGCCAGCAGTTTGGGGCCTAGAAGTCGAGAGACCCAGTACTTC

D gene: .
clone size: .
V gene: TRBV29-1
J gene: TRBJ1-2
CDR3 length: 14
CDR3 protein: CSVADRASIYGYTF
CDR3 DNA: TGCAGCGTGGCGGACAGAGCTAGTATCTATGGCTACACCTTC

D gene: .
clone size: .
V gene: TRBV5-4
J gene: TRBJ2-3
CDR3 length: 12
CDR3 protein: CASSLYTDTQYF
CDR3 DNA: TGTGCCAGCAGCTTGTATACAGATACGCAGTATTTT

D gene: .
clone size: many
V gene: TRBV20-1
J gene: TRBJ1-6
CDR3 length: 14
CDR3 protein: CSARVPGSSSPLHF
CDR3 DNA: TGCAGTGCTAGAGTTCCGGGCTCAAGTTCACCCCTCCACTTT

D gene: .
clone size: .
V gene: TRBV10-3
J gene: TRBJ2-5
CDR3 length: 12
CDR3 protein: CAISGTGETQYF
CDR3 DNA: TGTGCCATCAGTGGAACGGGAGAGACCCAGTACTTC

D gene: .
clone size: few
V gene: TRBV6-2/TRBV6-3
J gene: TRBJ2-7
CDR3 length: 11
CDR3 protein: CASSDGYEQYF
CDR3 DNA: TGTGCCAGCAGCGACGGTTACGAGCAGTACTTC